This T cell receptor (beta chain) was found in a study of blood T cell repertoires in COVID-19. Study details: The cDNA or gDNA used as material had been derived from T cells, B-cell-depleted T cells, or PBMCs.

The data were produced by immunoSEQ multiplex PCR, yet TCRdb's version contains in-frame clones alone and is incomplete. Altogether under 50,000 clones are present, 90% being singletons, with the ten largest covering around 20%. Trimming pared 5 bases from V and 6 bases from J, leaving 11 bases between. Germline-derived CDR1 and CDR2 are MNHEY and SMNVEV (reference sequence). The CDR3 totals 13 residues. The sequenced sample was peripheral blood. The sequence was collected from a man aged 65 to 79 with active COVID-19. The V and J genes are TRBV27 and TRBJ2-1; D is undetermined. CDR3 residues: CASSLNSGNEQFF. DNA for the CDR3: TGTGCCAGCAGTCTCAATTCGGGCAATGAGCAGTTCTTC.